The 6 T cell receptor beta chains presented below share a single source sample, sequenced in a study of glioma-infiltrating T cells after dendritic cell vaccination. The time point here: after dendritic cell vaccination, including at tumor progression/relapse. Libraries were prepared by immunoSEQ multiplex PCR; TCRdb keeps only in-frame clonotypes and omits some of them. The table includes almost 90,000 clones, roughly four fifths detected once. The sample here was blood, taken after dendritic cell vaccination. The receptor set was obtained from a human donor with glioblastoma.

The chain recombines TRBV29-1 with TRBJ1-5; D might be TRBD1 (6 bases). V was clipped by 4 bases and J by 4 bases, with 14 bases between them. Germline CDR1 reads SQVTM; CDR2 reads ANQGSEA. The CDR3 covers 14 residues. CDR3 in DNA: TGCAGCGTTGTTGTGGGGGGGCAAAATCAGCCCCAGCATTTT. This encodes CSVVVGGQNQPQHF.

The V gene is TRBV5-1, the J gene TRBJ2-2; 8 nucleotides line up with TRBD2. Germline V gene sequence: CDR1 SGHRS, CDR2 YFSETQ. The CDR3 length is 14 residues. V shed 4 bases and J 4 bases; nucleotides not matched to a gene: 3. The CDR3 spells CASSLGLATGELFF. The CDR3 nucleotides read TGCGCCAGCAGCCTCGGACTAGCCACCGGGGAGCTGTTTTTT.

A single count supports this clone. V usage is TRBV9 and J usage is TRBJ2-3; 7 nucleotides agree with TRBD1. Trimming cost V 0 bases and J 3 bases; bases outside gene matches: 7. The V gene's germline CDR1 is SGDLS and CDR2 YYNGEE. This CDR3 has 16 amino acids. The CDR3 protein is CASSVDSGQVTDTQYF. The DNA for the CDR3 is TGTGCCAGCAGCGTAGATTCTGGACAGGTTACAGATACGCAGTATTTT. The full variable domain, rest sourced from reference TRBV9 and TRBJ2-3, is DSGVTQTPKHLITATGQRVTLRCSPRSGDLSVYWYQQSLDQGLQFLIQYYNGEERAKGNILERFSAQQFPDLHSELNLSSLELGDSALYFCASSVDSGQVTDTQYFGPGTRLTVL.

The chain recombines TRBV7-3 with TRBJ2-3; 7 bases are shared with TRBD2. With V trimmed by 6 bases and J by 3 bases, 9 bases remained unmatched. Germline CDR1 and CDR2: SGHTA and FQGTGA. This CDR3 has 15 residues. CDR3 amino acids: CASRRGLGETDTQYF. The CDR3 bases are TGTGCCAGCAGACGAGGACTAGGGGAGACAGATACGCAGTATTTT.

The chain combines TRBV9 with TRBJ2-2, with unresolved D. Trimming cost V 4 bases and J 2 bases, with 6 bases left between them. CDR1 is SGDLS, CDR2 YYNGEE, per germline. This CDR3 spans 13 amino acids. In DNA form, the CDR3 reads TGTGCCAGCAGCCCTCCTAACACCGGGGAGCTGTTTTTT. It translates to CASSPPNTGELFF.

The V call is TRBV10-3, the J call TRBJ2-7; TRBD2 matches 7 bases. CDR1 is ENHRY, CDR2 SYGVKD, per germline. V lost 0 bases, J lost 5 bases, and 4 bases stayed unmatched. The length of the CDR3 is 14 residues. CDR3 sequence reads: CAISESGGGNEQYF. The CDR3 bases are TGTGCCATCAGTGAGTCTGGGGGGGGTAACGAGCAGTACTTC.